The entry below gives a single T cell receptor beta chain sequence along with its context. The target antigen is unknown. The entry originates in a study of T cell responses to AZD1222 COVID-19 vaccine. Study as a whole: Pooled together were second doses at about 4 or about 12 weeks.

Assay: immunoSEQ multiplex PCR; the TCRdb copy retains only in-frame clones and omits some. The table has approximately 150,000 clones, 90% seen once. CDR1 is SGHRS and CDR2 is YFSETQ in the germline V gene. The CDR3 runs to 14 residues. Unmatched junction bases numbered 10, after V lost 4 bases and J lost 8 bases. Study results and caveats: Repertoire collection took place solely once the T cell response had peaked.

Sample: peripheral blood, taken on day 0 of AZD1222 vaccination. The chain couples TRBV5-1 to TRBJ1-2, with TRBD1 identical over 8 bases. This TCR derives from an adult in good health. Here the CDR3 DNA reads TGCGCCAGCAGCCCCGGGACAGGTCTATGGGGCTACACCTTC. Translating gives CASSPGTGLWGYTF.